This T cell receptor (beta chain) comes out of a study of blood T cell repertoires in COVID-19. The V gene end was trimmed by 4 bases and the J gene end by 5 bases; junction bases not matched to a gene: 14. Germline assignment: CDR1 SGHRS and CDR2 YFSETQ. This CDR3 has 16 amino acids. Original data processing: How many nucleated cells were present was estimated from reference gene primer amplification. The repertoire was sequenced with immunoSEQ multiplex PCR; TCRdb's copy has only in-frame clones and lacks some. V and J calls and clone size follow that table, whereas D and trimming were derived from the DNA. This sample has 200,000 or so clones, with about nine tenths found just once. This study enrolled people aged about 18 to 100 from around 26 US geographic areas. Participants had their cohort set by participant-reported clinical history.

The rearrangement uses TRBV5-1 and TRBJ2-5; 7 bases map to TRBD1. The TCR originated in a woman in her thirties or forties with acute COVID-19. Sequencing was done on a sample of PBMCs or T cells enriched from blood (not recorded which). CDR3 bases: TGCGCCAGCAGCCCGTTGGCAGGGGGACCCCAGGAGACCCAGTACTTC. Translation gives CASSPLAGGPQETQYF.